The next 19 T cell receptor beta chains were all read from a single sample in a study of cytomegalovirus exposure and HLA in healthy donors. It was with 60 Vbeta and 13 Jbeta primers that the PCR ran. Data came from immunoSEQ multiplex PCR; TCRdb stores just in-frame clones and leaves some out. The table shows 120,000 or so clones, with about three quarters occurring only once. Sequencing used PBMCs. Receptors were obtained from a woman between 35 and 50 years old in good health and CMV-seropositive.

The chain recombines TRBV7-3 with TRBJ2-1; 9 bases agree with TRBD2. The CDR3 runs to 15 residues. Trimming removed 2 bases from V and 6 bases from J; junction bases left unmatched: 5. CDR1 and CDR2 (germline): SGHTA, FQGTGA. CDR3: CASSLELAGRNEQFF. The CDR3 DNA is TGTGCCAGCAGCTTAGAACTAGCGGGTCGCAATGAGCAGTTCTTC.

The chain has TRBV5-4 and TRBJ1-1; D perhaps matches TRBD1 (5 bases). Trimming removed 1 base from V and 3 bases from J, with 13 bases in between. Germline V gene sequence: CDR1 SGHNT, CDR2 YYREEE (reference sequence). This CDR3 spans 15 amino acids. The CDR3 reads CASSLPGKGDTEAFF. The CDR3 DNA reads TGTGCCAGCAGCTTGCCAGGGAAGGGTGACACTGAAGCTTTCTTT.

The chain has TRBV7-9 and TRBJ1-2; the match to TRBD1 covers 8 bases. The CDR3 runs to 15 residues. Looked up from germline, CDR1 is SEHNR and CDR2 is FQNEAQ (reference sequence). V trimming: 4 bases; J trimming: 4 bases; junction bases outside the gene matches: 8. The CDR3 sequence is CASSSQGARVYGYTF. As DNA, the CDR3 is TGTGCCAGCAGCTCCCAGGGGGCGCGGGTCTATGGCTACACCTTC. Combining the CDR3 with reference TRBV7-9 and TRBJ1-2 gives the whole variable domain DTGVSQNPRHKITKRGQNVTFRCDPISEHNRLYWYRQTLGQGPEFLTYFQNEAQLEKSRLLSDRFSAERPKGSFSTLEIQRTEQGDSAMYLCASSSQGARVYGYTFGSGTRLTVV.

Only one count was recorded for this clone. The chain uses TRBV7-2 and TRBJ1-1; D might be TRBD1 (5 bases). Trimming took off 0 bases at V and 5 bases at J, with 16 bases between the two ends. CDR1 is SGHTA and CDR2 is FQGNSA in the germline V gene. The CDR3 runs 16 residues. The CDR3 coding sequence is TGTGCCAGCAGCTTAGCGGGGCACCAACTGGGGACTGAAGCTTTCTTT. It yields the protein CASSLAGHQLGTEAFF.

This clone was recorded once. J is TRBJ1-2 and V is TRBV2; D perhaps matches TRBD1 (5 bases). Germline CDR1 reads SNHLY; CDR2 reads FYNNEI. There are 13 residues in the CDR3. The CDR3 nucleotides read TGTGCTTCGGACCAGGACAACAAGGGGGGCTACACCTTC. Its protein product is CASDQDNKGGYTF.

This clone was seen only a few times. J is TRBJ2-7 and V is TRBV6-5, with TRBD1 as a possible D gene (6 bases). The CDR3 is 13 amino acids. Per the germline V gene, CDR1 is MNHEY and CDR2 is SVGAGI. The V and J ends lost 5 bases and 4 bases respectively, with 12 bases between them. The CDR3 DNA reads TGTGCCAGCAGTGCTCAACAGGGATACGAGCAGTACTTC. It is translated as CASSAQQGYEQYF.

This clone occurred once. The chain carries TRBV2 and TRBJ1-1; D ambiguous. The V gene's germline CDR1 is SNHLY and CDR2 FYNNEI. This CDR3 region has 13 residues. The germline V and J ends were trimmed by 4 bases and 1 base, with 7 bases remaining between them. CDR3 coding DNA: TGTGCCAGCAGTGTGGAGGGGAACACTGAAGCTTTCTTT. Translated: CASSVEGNTEAFF.

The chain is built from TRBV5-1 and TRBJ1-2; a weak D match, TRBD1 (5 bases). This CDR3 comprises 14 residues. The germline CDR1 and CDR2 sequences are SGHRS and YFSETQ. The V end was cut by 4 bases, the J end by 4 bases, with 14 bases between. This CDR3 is CASSLGQASYGYTF. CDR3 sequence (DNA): TGCGCCAGCAGCCTGGGGCAGGCGAGCTATGGCTACACCTTC.

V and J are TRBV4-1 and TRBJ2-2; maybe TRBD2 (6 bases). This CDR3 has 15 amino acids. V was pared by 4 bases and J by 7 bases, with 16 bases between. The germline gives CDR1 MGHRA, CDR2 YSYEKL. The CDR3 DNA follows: TGCGCCAGCAGCCCAAGAGGAGGGGTGGGCGGGGAGCTGTTTTTT. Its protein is CASSPRGGVGGELFF.

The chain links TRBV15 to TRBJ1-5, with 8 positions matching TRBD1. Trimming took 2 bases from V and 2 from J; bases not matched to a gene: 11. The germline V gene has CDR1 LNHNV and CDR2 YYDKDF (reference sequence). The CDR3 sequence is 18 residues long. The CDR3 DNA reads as TGTGCCACCAGCAGACGTCGGACAGGGTGGATGGGCAATCAGCCCCAGCATTTT. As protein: CATSRRRTGWMGNQPQHF.

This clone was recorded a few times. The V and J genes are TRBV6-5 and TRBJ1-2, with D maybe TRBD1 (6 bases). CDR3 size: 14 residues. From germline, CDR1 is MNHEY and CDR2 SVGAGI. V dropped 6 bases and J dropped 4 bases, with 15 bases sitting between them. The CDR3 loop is CASSPGQMSYGYTF. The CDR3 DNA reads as TGTGCCAGCAGCCCTGGACAGATGTCCTATGGCTACACCTTC.

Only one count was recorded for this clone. This chain's CDR3 is CASSLAGSSGGSKETQYF. CDR3 DNA sequence: TGCGCCAGCAGCTTGGCGGGGTCTAGCGGGGGGTCTAAAGAGACCCAGTACTTC. The rearrangement links TRBV5-1 to TRBJ2-5; 11 nucleotides line up with TRBD2. V dropped 0 bases and J dropped 3; count of bases not matched to a gene: 10. The CDR3 length is 18 residues. The germline CDR1 and CDR2 sequences are SGHRS and YFSETQ. Based on the CDR3 plus reference TRBV5-1 and TRBJ2-5, the full variable domain is KAGVTQTPRYLIKTRGQQVTLSCSPISGHRSVSWYQQTPGQGLQFLFEYFSETQRNKGNFPGRFSGRQFSNSRSEMNVSTLELGDSALYLCASSLAGSSGGSKETQYFGPGTRLLVL.

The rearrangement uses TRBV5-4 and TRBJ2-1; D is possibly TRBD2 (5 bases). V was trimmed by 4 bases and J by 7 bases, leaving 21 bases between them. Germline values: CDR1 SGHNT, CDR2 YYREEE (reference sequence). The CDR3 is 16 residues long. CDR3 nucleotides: TGTGCCAGCAGCCCCCTACAAGCGGACGAGCGGAATGAGCAGTTCTTC. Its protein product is CASSPLQADERNEQFF.

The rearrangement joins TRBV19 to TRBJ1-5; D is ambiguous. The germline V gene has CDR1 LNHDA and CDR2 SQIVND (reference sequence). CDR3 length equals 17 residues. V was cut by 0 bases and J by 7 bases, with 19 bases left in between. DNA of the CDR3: TGTGCCAGTAGTATAGATCCCAAATCGACTAAGCCCCAGCCCCAGCATTTT. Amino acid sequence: CASSIDPKSTKPQPQHF.

In DNA, the CDR3 is TGTGCCAGCACGGGACTCCCGGGGGATACGCAGTATTTT. Its translation: CASTGLPGDTQYF. The rearrangement joins TRBV5-4 to TRBJ2-3, with D maybe TRBD2 (6 bases). Germline CDR1 and CDR2: SGHNT and YYREEE (reference sequence). V was trimmed by 6 bases and J by 6 bases, leaving 14 bases between them. The CDR3 loop spans 13 amino acids.

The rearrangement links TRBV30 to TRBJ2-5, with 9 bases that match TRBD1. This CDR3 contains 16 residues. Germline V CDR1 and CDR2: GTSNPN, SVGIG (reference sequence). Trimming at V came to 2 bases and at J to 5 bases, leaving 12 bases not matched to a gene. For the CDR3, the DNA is TGTGCCTGGAGTTATGCCGGGACAGGGAGTTCGGAGACCCAGTACTTC. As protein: CAWSYAGTGSSETQYF.

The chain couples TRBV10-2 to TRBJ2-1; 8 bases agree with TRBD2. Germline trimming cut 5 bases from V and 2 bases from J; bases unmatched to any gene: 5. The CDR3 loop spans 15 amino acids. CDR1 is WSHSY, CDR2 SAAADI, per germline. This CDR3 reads CASSRSGVAYNEQFF. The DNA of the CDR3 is TGCGCCAGCAGTCGTAGCGGGGTCGCCTACAATGAGCAGTTCTTC.

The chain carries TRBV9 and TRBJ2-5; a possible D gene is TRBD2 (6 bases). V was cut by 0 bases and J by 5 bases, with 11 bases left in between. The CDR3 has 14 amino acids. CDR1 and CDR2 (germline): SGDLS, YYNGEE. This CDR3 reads CASSVETSWETQYF. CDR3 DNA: TGTGCCAGCAGCGTAGAAACTAGCTGGGAGACCCAGTACTTC.

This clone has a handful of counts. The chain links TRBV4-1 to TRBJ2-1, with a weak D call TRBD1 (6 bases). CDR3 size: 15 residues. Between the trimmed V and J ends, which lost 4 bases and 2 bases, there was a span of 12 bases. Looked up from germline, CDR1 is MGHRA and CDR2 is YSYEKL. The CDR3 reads CASSPNRVTYNEQFF. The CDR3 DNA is TGCGCCAGCAGCCCAAACAGGGTAACCTACAATGAGCAGTTCTTC.